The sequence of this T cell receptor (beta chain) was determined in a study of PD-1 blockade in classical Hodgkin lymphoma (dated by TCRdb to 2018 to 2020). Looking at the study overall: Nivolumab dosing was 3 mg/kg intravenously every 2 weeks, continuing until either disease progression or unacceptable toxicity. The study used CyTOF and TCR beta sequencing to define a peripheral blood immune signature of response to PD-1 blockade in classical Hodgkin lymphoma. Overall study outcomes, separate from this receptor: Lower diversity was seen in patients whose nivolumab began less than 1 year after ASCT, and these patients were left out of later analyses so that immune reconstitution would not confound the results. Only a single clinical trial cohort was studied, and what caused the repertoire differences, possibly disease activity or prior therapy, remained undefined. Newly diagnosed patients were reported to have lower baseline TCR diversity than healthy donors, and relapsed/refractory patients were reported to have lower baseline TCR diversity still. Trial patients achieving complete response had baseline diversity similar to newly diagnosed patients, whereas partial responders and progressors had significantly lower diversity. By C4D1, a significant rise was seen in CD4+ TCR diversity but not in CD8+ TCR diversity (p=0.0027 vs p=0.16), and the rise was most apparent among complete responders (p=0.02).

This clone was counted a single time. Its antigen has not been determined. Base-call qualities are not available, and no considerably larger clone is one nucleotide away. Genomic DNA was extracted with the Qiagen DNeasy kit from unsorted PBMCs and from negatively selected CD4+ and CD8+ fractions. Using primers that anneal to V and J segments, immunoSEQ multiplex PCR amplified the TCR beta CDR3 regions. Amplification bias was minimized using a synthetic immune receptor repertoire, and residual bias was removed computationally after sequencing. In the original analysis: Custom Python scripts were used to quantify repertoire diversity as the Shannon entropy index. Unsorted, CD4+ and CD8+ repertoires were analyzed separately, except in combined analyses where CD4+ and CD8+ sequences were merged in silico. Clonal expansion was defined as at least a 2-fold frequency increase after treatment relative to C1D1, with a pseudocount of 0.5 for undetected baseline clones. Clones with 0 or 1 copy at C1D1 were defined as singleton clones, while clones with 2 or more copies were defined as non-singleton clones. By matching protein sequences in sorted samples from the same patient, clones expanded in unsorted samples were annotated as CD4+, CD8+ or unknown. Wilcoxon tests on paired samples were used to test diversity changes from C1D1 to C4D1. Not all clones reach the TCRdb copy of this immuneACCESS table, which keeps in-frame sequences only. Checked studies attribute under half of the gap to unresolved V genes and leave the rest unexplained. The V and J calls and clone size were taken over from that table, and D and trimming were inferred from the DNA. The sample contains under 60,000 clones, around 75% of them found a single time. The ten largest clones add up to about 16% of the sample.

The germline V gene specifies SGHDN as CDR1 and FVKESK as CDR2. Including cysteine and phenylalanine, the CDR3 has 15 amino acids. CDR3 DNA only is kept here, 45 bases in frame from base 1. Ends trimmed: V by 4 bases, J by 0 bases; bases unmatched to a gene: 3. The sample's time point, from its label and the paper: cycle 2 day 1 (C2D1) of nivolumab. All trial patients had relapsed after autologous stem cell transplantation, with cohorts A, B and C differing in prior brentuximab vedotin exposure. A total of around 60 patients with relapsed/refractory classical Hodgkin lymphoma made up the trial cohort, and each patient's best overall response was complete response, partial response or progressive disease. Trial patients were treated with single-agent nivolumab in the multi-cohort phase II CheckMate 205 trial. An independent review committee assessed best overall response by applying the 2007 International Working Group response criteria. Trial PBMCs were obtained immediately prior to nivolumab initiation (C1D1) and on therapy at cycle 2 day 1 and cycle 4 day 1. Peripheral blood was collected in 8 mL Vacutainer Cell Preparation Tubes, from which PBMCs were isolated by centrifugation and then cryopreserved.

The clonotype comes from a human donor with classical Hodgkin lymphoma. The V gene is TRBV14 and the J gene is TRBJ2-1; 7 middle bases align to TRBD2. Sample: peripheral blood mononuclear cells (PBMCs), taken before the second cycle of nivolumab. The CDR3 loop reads CASSRQRDSYNEQFF. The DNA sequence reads TGTGCCAGCAGCCGACAGCGGGACTCCTACAATGAGCAGTTCTTC.